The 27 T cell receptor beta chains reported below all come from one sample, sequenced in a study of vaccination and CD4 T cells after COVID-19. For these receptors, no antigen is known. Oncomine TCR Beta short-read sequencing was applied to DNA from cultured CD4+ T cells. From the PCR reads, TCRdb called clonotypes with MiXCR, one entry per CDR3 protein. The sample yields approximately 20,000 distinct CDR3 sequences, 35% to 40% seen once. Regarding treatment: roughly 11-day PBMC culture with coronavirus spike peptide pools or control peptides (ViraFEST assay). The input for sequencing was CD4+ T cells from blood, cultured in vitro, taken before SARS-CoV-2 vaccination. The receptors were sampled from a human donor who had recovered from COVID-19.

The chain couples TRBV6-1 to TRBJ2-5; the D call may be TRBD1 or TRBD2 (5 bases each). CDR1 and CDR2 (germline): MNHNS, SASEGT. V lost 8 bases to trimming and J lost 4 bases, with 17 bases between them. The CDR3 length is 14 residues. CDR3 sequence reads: CASGLGTPRETQYF. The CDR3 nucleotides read TGTGCCAGCGGGCTCGGGACCCCTCGAGAGACCCAGTACTTC.

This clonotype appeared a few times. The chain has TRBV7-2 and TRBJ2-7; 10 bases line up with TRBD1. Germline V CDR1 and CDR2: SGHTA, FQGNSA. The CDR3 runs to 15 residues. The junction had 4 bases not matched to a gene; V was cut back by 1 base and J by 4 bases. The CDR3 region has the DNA TGTGCCAGCAGCTTAGAGGGACAGGGGATATACGAGCAGTACTTC. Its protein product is CASSLEGQGIYEQYF.

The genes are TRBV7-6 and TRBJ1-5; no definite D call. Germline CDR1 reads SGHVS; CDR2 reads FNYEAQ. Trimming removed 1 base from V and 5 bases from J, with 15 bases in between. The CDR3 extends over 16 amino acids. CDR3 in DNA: TGTGCCAGCAGCTTAGGAGTGCCAAGATCGCATCAGCCCCAGCATTTT. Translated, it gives CASSLGVPRSHQPQHF.

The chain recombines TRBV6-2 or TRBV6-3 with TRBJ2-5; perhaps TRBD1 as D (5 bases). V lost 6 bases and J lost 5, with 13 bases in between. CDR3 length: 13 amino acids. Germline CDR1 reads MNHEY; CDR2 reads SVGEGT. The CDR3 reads CASRWRSGETQYF. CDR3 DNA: TGTGCCAGCAGGTGGCGGTCAGGGGAGACCCAGTACTTC.

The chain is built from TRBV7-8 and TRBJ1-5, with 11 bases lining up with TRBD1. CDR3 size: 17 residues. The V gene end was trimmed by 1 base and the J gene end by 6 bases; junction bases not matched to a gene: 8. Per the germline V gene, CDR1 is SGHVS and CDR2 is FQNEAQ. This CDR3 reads CASSLGDYGTGGQPQHF. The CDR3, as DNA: TGTGCCAGCAGCTTAGGGGATTATGGGACAGGGGGTCAGCCCCAGCATTTT. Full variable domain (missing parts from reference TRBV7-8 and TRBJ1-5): GAGVSQSPRYKVAKRGQDVALRCDPISGHVSLFWYQQALGQGPEFLTYFQNEAQLDKSGLPSDRFFAERPEGSVSTLKIQRTQQEDSAVYLCASSLGDYGTGGQPQHFGDGTRLSIL.

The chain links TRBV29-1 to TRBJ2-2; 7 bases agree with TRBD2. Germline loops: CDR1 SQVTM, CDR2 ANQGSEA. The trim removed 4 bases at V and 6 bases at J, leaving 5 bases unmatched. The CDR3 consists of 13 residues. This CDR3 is CSVAGRLSGELFF. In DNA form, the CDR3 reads TGCAGCGTTGCCGGGAGGTTGTCCGGGGAGCTGTTTTTT.

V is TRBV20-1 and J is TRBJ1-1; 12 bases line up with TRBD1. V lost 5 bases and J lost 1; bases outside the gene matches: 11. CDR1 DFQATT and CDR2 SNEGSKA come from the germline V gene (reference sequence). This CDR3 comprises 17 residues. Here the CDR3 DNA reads TGCAGTGCTCACGGCGGGACAGGGGGCATATCGAACACTGAAGCTTTCTTT. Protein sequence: CSAHGGTGGISNTEAFF.

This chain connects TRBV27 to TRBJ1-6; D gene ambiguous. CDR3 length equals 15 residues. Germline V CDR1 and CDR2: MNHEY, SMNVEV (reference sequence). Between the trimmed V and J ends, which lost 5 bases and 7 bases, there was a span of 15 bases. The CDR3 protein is CASSSMARGNSPLHF. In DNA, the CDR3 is TGTGCCAGCAGTAGTATGGCCCGCGGAAATTCACCCCTCCACTTT.

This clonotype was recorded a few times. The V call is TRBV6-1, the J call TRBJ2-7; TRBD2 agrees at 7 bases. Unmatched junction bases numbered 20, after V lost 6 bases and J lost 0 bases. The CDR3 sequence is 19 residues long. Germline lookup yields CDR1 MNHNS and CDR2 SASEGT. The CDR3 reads CASSRRLARSGENSYEQYF. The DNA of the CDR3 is TGTGCCAGCAGCCGTAGACTAGCTAGGTCCGGCGAAAACTCCTACGAGCAGTACTTC.

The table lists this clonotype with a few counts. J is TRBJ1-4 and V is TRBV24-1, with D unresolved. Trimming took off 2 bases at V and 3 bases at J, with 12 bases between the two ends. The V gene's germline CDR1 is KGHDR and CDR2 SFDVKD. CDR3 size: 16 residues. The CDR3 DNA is TGTGCCACCAGTGATTATCTGGCCATAGCTAATGAAAAACTGTTTTTT. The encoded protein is CATSDYLAIANEKLFF.

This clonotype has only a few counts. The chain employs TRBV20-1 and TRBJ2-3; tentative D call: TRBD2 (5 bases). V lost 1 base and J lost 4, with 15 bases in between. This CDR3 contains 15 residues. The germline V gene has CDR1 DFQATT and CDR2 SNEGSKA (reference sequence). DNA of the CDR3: TGCAGTGCTAGAGCTGGCACTAGTGTCCCAGATACGCAGTATTTT. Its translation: CSARAGTSVPDTQYF.

CDR3 sequence reads: CASSTPLKQGDGYTF. The CDR3, as DNA: TGTGCCAGCAGTACACCCCTCAAACAGGGGGATGGCTACACCTTC. The chain uses TRBV28 and TRBJ1-2, with 8 bases aligning to TRBD1. Germline trimming cut 5 bases from V and 6 bases from J; bases unmatched to any gene: 11. CDR1 MDHEN and CDR2 SYDVKM come from the germline V gene. CDR3 size: 15 residues.

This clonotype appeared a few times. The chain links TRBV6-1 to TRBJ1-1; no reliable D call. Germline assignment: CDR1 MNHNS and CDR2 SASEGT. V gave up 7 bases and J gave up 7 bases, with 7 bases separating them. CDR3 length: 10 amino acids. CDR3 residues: CASNRDEAFF. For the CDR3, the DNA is TGTGCCAGCAACAGAGATGAAGCTTTCTTT.

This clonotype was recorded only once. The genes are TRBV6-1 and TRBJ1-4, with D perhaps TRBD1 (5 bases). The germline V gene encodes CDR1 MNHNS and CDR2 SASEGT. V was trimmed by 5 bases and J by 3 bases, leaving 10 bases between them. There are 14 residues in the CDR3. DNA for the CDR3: TGTGCCAGCAGTCCTGGGGCGGCTAATGAAAAACTGTTTTTT. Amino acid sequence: CASSPGAANEKLFF.

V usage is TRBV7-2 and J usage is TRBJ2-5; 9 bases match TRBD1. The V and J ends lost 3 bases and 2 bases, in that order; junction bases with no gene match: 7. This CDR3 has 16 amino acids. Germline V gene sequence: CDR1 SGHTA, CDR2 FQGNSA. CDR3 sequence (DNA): TGTGCCAGCAGCTTCATTCCCGGACAGGGGCAAGAGACCCAGTACTTC. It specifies CASSFIPGQGQETQYF.

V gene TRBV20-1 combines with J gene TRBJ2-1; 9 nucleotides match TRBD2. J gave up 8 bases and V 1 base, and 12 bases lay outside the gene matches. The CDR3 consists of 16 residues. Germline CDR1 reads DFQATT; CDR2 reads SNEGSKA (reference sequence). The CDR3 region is CSARVIRAGGRDEQFF. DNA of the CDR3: TGCAGTGCTAGAGTAATAAGAGCGGGGGGAAGGGATGAGCAGTTCTTC.

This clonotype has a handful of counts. CDR3: CASSSRRRTYEQYF. For the CDR3, the DNA is TGTGCCAGCAGCTCCAGACGGAGAACCTACGAGCAGTACTTC. The chain couples TRBV11-2 to TRBJ2-7; D is unclear. With 4 bases removed from V and 2 bases from J, the gap between germline ends came to 12 bases. Germline values: CDR1 SGHAT, CDR2 FQNNGV. The CDR3 covers 14 residues. Variable domain in full (rest from reference TRBV11-2 and TRBJ2-7): EAGVAQSPRYKIIEKRQSVAFWCNPISGHATLYWYQQILGQGPKLLIQFQNNGVVDDSQLPKDRFSAERLKGVDSTLKIQPAKLEDSAVYLCASSSRRRTYEQYFGPGTRLTVT.

The CDR3 sequence is CASSAFGGHTDTQYF. In nucleotides, the CDR3 is TGTGCCAGCAGTGCCTTCGGGGGGCACACAGATACGCAGTATTTT. The genes are TRBV25-1 and TRBJ2-3; weak D call: TRBD2 (7 bases). Germline V gene data show CDR1 as MGHDK and CDR2 as SYGVNS. The CDR3 is 15 amino acids. V was trimmed by 4 bases and J by 2 bases, leaving 13 bases between them.

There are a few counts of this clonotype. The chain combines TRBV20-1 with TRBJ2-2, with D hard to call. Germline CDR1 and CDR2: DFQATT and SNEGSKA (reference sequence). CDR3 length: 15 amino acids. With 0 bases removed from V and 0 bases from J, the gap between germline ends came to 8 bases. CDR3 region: CSAREVTPNTGELFF. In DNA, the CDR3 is TGCAGTGCTAGAGAGGTGACACCGAACACCGGGGAGCTGTTTTTT.

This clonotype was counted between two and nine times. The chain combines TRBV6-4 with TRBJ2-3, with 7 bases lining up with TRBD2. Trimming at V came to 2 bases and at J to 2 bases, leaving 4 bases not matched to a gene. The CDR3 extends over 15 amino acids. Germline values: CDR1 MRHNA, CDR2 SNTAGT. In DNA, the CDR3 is TGTGCCAGCAGTGACACCGGGACTACCACAGATACGCAGTATTTT. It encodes CASSDTGTTTDTQYF.

The CDR3 DNA reads TGTGCCAGCAGTGGACAGACAGGGATCTACGAGCAGTACTTC. Translating it yields CASSGQTGIYEQYF. J is TRBJ2-7 and V is TRBV6-1, with 7 bases that match TRBD1. V lost 4 bases to trimming and J lost 3 bases; unmatched junction nucleotides: 6. The CDR3 is made up of 14 amino acids. Germline CDR1 reads MNHNS; CDR2 reads SASEGT.

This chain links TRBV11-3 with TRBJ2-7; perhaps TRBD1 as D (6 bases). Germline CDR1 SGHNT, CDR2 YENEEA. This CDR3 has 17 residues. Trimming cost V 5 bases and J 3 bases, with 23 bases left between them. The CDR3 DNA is TGTGCCAGCAGCCCAGAGGGGGTTGGGACCCGAGGCTACGAGCAGTACTTC. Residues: CASSPEGVGTRGYEQYF.

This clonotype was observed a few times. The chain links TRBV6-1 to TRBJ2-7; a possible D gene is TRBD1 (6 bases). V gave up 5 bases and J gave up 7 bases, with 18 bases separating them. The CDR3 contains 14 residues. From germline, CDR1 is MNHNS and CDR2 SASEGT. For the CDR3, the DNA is TGTGCCAGCAGTACCTCACAGGGAGTTGGGGAGCAGTACTTC. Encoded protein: CASSTSQGVGEQYF.

Written as DNA, the CDR3 is TGTGCCAGCAGCTTAGCACAGGGGGAGCAGTACTTC. It codes for CASSLAQGEQYF. The chain joins TRBV11-2 to TRBJ2-7; TRBD1 aligns across 7 bases. The CDR3 runs to 12 residues. CDR1 SGHAT and CDR2 FQNNGV come from the germline V gene. The V segment lost 1 base and the J segment 7 bases; nucleotides outside the gene matches: 1.

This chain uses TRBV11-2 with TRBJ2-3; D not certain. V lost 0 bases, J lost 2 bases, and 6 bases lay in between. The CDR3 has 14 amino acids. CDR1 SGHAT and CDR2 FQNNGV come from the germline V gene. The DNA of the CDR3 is TGTGCCAGCAGCTTAGAGGGCATCACAGATACGCAGTATTTT. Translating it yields CASSLEGITDTQYF.

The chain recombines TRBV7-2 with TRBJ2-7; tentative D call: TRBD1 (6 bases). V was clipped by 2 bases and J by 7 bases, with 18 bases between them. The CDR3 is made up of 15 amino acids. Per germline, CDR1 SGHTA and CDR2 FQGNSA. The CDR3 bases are TGTGCCAGCAGCTTAAACCGGGACACCCTTCGTGAGCAGTACTTC. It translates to CASSLNRDTLREQYF.

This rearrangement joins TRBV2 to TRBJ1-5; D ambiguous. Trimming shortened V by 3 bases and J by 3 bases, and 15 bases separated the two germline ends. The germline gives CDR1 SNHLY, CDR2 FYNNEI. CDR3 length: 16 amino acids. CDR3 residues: CASSDGRLRNNQPQHF. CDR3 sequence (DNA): TGTGCCAGCAGTGATGGCCGTCTTAGGAACAATCAGCCCCAGCATTTT.